These T cell receptor beta chains were read from a single sample in a study of neurological immune-mediated disorders. TCRdb called the 5' RACE reads again in MiXCR, with one record for every CDR3 protein. In the table there are 70,000 or so distinct CDR3 sequences, around 5.5% of which are singletons. Sequenced input: PBMCs. The receptor source for this set is a woman in her twenties or thirties with multiple sclerosis. Both conserved end residues are part of each CDR3. Fields, in order: CDR3 protein, CDR3 DNA, D gene, J gene, clone size, V gene. The D gene is left open where the match is weak. Clone size is given for some rows only: seen once, a few or many times, or a class if the clone is expanded.

CASSLSVGREPTDTQYF | TGCGCCAGCAGCTTGTCTGTCGGGCGGGAGCCCACAGATACGCAGTATTTT | TRBD2 | TRBJ2-3 | many | TRBV5-1
CASSPGQGTPQNF | TGTGCCAGCAGCCCGGGACAGGGGACGCCCCAGAATTTT | TRBD1 | TRBJ1-5 | . | TRBV3-1
CASSFDERQYF | TGTGCCAGCAGTTTTGACGAAAGGCAGTATTTT | . | TRBJ2-3 | many | TRBV27
CASSPAVAPGNTIYF | TGTGCCAGCAGCCCCGCGGTGGCTCCTGGAAACACCATATATTTT | . | TRBJ1-3 | few | TRBV7-2
CASSLGTGPYEQYF | TGCGCCAGCAGCTTGGGGACTGGACCCTACGAGCAGTACTTC | . | TRBJ2-7 | many | TRBV5-1
CASSLLGQGYDPMLANYGYTF | TGCGCCAGCAGCTTGCTCGGGCAGGGATACGATCCCATGCTAGCTAACTATGGCTACACCTTC | . | TRBJ1-2 | many | TRBV5-1
CASSFGRGTGELFF | TGCGCCAGCAGCTTCGGGCGGGGAACCGGGGAGCTGTTTTTT | . | TRBJ2-2 | many | TRBV5-1
CASSDPGGADTEAFF | TGTGCCAGCAGCGACCCAGGGGGCGCGGACACTGAAGCTTTCTTT | TRBD1 | TRBJ1-1 | many | TRBV13
CASSLDRWDTQYF | TGTGCCAGCAGTCTAGACCGGTGGGATACGCAGTATTTT | . | TRBJ2-3 | many | TRBV12-3/TRBV12-4
CSASPRDRVNEQFF | TGCAGTGCTTCGCCCCGGGACAGGGTCAATGAGCAGTTCTTC | TRBD1 | TRBJ2-1 | many | TRBV20-1
CASSHSDRGNTEAFF | TGCGCCAGCAGCCATTCCGACAGGGGGAACACTGAAGCTTTCTTT | TRBD1 | TRBJ1-1 | . | TRBV4-1
CASTHGGTKNIQYF | TGTGCCAGCACTCACGGGGGTACTAAAAACATTCAGTACTTC | . | TRBJ2-4 | many | TRBV6-2/TRBV6-3
CSATTSGGGSSYEQYF | TGCAGTGCTACGACTAGCGGGGGGGGGAGCTCCTACGAGCAGTACTTC | TRBD2 | TRBJ2-7 | many | TRBV20-1
CASSLRGVVGEKLFF | TGCGCCAGCAGCTTGCGCGGGGTGGTAGGTGAAAAACTGTTTTTT | . | TRBJ1-4 | . | TRBV5-1
CASSEVGSSGNTIYF | TGTGCCAGCAGTGAAGTGGGCAGCTCTGGAAACACCATATATTTT | . | TRBJ1-3 | many | TRBV2
CASSGLADPAGDTQYF | TGTGCCAGCTCGGGACTAGCGGATCCCGCCGGTGATACGCAGTATTTT | TRBD2 | TRBJ2-3 | many | TRBV27
CASSRGGGAKTQYF | TGTGCCAGCAGCAGGGGCGGGGGGGCGAAGACCCAGTACTTC | TRBD2 | TRBJ2-5 | many | TRBV7-2
CASSLSFGEQYF | TGTGCCAGCAGCTTGAGCTTTGGGGAGCAGTACTTC | . | TRBJ2-7 | many | TRBV7-8
CASSPGQGATPLHF | TGTGCCAGCTCACCCGGACAGGGGGCGACTCCCCTCCACTTT | TRBD1 | TRBJ1-6 | . | TRBV18
CASRGQGAFTGELFF | TGTGCCAGCAGAGGACAGGGGGCGTTTACCGGGGAGCTGTTTTTT | TRBD1 | TRBJ2-2 | many | TRBV6-5
CATHQSFNYGYTF | TGTGCCACCCATCAATCCTTTAACTATGGCTACACCTTC | . | TRBJ1-2 | many | TRBV19
CVSSRGLVGGARTDTQYF | TGTGTCAGCAGCCGCGGACTAGTGGGGGGGGCCCGCACAGATACGCAGTATTTT | . | TRBJ2-3 | . | TRBV3-1
CASTTSGSPSTDTQYF | TGTGCCAGCACGACTAGCGGGAGCCCTAGCACAGATACGCAGTATTTT | TRBD2 | TRBJ2-3 | many | TRBV28
CASSDLLAGAYNEQFF | TGCGCCAGCAGTGACCTCCTAGCGGGGGCCTACAATGAGCAGTTCTTC | TRBD2 | TRBJ2-1 | many | TRBV10-2
CSARDQDRDNTEAFF | TGCAGTGCTAGAGACCAGGACAGGGACAACACTGAAGCTTTCTTT | TRBD1 | TRBJ1-1 | . | TRBV20-1
CASSKTSGPLYEQFF | TGTGCCAGCAGCAAGACTAGCGGGCCCTTATATGAGCAGTTCTTC | . | TRBJ2-1 | many | TRBV21-1
CAAKDSGTGFNNSPLNF | TGTGCCGCCAAGGACTCCGGGACAGGGTTTAATAATTCACCCCTCAACTTT | TRBD1 | TRBJ1-6 | many | TRBV10-3
CASSHRGNYEQYF | TGTGCCAGCAGCCACAGGGGCAACTACGAGCAGTACTTC | TRBD1 | TRBJ2-7 | many | TRBV7-2
CASSSTSGYTF | TGTGCCAGCAGCAGTACATCTGGCTACACCTTC | . | TRBJ1-2 | many | TRBV21-1
CASSLDRSDTQYF | TGTGCTAGCAGCTTAGATCGGTCAGATACGCAGTATTTT | . | TRBJ2-3 | many | TRBV7-7
CASSQDTGANTGELFF | TGTGCCAGCAGCCAAGATACGGGGGCGAACACCGGGGAGCTGTTTTTT | . | TRBJ2-2 | many | TRBV4-2
CASSQGLTPYNEQFF | TGTGCCAGCAGCCAGGGACTAACCCCATACAATGAGCAGTTCTTC | TRBD2 | TRBJ2-1 | many | TRBV7-2
CASSSTSGGDTQYF | TGCGCCAGCAGCTCCACTAGCGGGGGAGATACGCAGTATTTT | TRBD2 | TRBJ2-3 | many | TRBV5-1
CASSRSGETTGELFF | TGCGCCAGCAGCAGAAGCGGGGAAACGACCGGGGAGCTGTTTTTT | TRBD2 | TRBJ2-2 | . | TRBV5-1
CASSPLGDMNTEAFF | TGCGCCAGCAGCCCGCTCGGGGACATGAACACTGAAGCTTTCTTT | . | TRBJ1-1 | medium-sized | TRBV5-1
CASSYGTTTDTQYF | TGCGCCAGCAGTTACGGGACTACCACAGATACGCAGTATTTT | TRBD2 | TRBJ2-3 | few | TRBV10-2
CASSPRTGDNTIYF | TGTGCCAGCAGCCCACGGACAGGGGACAACACCATATATTTT | TRBD1 | TRBJ1-3 | . | TRBV3-1
CSDQGQGNTEAFF | TGCAGTGACCAGGGACAGGGAAACACTGAAGCTTTCTTT | TRBD1 | TRBJ1-1 | many | TRBV20-1
CASSLAGTSYEQYF | TGTGCCAGCAGTTTGGCGGGGACCTCCTACGAGCAGTACTTC | . | TRBJ2-7 | . | TRBV12-3/TRBV12-4
CASKHGEEKLFF | TGTGCCAGCAAGCACGGAGAGGAAAAACTGTTTTTT | . | TRBJ1-4 | few | TRBV6-6
CASSRNLVAGELFF | TGCGCCAGCAGCCGGAACCTAGTCGCCGGGGAGCTGTTTTTT | . | TRBJ2-2 | many | TRBV5-1
CASSQDPTEPETQYF | TGTGCCAGCAGCCAAGATCCGACAGAACCTGAGACCCAGTACTTC | . | TRBJ2-5 | many | TRBV4-2
CASRLGTGGLAGGTDTQYF | TGTGCCAGCAGACTTGGGACAGGCGGACTAGCGGGGGGCACAGATACGCAGTATTTT | TRBD2 | TRBJ2-3 | many | TRBV12-3/TRBV12-4
CASSLDGYSNQPQHF | TGCGCCAGCAGCTTGGACGGATATAGCAATCAGCCCCAGCATTTT | . | TRBJ1-5 | many | TRBV5-1
CSARAHSERNEQFF | TGCAGTGCTAGAGCTCATAGCGAACGAAATGAGCAGTTCTTC | . | TRBJ2-1 | many | TRBV20-1
CASSRDRDTDTQYF | TGTGCCAGCAGCCGGGACAGAGACACAGATACGCAGTATTTT | TRBD1 | TRBJ2-3 | . | TRBV12-3/TRBV12-4
CSAPPRGGENIQYF | TGCAGTGCGCCTCCCCGAGGGGGGGAAAACATTCAGTACTTC | . | TRBJ2-4 | many | TRBV20-1
CASSGGSGGGVSDTQYF | TGTGCCAGCAGCGGGGGCAGCGGGGGGGGAGTCTCAGATACGCAGTATTTT | TRBD2 | TRBJ2-3 | many | TRBV7-2
CASGRASTDTQYF | TGTGCCAGCGGTAGGGCGAGCACAGATACGCAGTATTTT | . | TRBJ2-3 | many | TRBV12-3/TRBV12-4
CAISDSTANTEAFF | TGTGCCATCAGTGACTCAACGGCGAACACTGAAGCTTTCTTT | . | TRBJ1-1 | few | TRBV10-3
CSASDGPSYEQYF | TGCAGTGCTAGTGACGGCCCCTCCTACGAGCAGTACTTC | . | TRBJ2-7 | many | TRBV20-1
CASSLRASGGRSTDTQYF | TGCGCCAGCTCGTTAAGGGCTAGCGGGGGGAGAAGCACAGATACGCAGTATTTT | TRBD2 | TRBJ2-3 | . | TRBV5-1
CASSEYSGGGYTF | TGTGCCAGCAGTGAATATTCGGGTGGTGGCTACACCTTC | . | TRBJ1-2 | . | TRBV25-1
CASSLERGGTDTQYF | TGTGCCAGCAGCTTGGAGCGGGGGGGCACAGATACGCAGTATTTT | TRBD2 | TRBJ2-3 | many | TRBV5-8